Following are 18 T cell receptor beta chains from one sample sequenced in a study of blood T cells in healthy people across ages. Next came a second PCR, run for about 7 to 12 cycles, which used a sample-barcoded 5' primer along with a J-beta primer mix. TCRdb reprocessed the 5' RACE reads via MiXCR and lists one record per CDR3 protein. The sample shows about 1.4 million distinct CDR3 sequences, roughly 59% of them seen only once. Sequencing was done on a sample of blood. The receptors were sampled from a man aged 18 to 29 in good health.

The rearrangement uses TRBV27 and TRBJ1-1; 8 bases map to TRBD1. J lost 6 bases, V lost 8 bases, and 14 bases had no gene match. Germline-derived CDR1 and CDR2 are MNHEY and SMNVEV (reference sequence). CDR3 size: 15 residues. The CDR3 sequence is CASWTETGARAEAFF. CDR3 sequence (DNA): TGTGCCAGCTGGACAGAGACAGGGGCGCGGGCTGAAGCTTTCTTT.

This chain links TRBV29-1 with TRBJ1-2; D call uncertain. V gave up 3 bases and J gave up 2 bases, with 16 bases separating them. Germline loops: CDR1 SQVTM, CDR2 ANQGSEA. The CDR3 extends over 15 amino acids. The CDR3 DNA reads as TGCAGCGTTGACTGGGATTTCCAACCAAACTATGGCTACACCTTC. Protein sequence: CSVDWDFQPNYGYTF.

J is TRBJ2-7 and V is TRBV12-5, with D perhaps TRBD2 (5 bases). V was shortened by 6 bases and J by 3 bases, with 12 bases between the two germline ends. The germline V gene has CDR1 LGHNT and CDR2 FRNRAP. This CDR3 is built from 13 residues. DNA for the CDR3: TGTGCTAGTGGGCCTCCCCGGGGCTACGAGCAGTACTTC. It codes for CASGPPRGYEQYF.

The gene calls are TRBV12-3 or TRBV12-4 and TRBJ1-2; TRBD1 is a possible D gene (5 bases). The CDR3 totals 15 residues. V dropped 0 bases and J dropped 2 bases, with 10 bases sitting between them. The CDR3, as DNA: TGTGCCAGCAGTTTAGCGGGGCTCGTGAACTATGGCTACACCTTC. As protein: CASSLAGLVNYGYTF.

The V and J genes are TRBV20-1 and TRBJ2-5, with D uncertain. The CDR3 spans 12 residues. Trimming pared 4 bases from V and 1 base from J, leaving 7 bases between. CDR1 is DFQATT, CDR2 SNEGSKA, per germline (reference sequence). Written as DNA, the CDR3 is TGCAGTGCTAATTACGCCCAAGAGACCCAGTACTTC. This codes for CSANYAQETQYF.

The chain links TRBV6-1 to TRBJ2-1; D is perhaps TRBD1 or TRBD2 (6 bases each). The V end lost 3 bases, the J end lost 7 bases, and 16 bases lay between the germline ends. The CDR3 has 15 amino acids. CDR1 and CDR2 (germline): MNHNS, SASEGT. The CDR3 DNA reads TGTGCCAGCAGTGATGCCAGGGGAGGAATAAATGAGCAGTTCTTC. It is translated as CASSDARGGINEQFF.

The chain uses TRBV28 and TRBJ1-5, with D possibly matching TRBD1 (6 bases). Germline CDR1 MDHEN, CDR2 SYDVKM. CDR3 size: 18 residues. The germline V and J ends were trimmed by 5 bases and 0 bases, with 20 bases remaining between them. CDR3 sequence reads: CASSRRQRTEYSNQPQHF. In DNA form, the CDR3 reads TGTGCCAGCAGTCGTCGGCAGAGGACAGAATATAGCAATCAGCCCCAGCATTTT.

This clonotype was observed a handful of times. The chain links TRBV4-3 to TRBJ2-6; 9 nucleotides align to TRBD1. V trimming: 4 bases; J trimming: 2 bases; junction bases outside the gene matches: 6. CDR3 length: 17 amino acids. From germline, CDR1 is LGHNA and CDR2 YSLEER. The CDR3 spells CASSPGTGNPGANVLTF. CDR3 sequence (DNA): TGCGCCAGCAGCCCCGGGACAGGGAATCCTGGGGCCAACGTCCTGACTTTC.

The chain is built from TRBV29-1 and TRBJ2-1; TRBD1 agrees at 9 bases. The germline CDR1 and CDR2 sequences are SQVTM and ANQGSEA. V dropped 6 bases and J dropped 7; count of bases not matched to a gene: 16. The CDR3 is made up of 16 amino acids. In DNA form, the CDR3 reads TGCAGCGTCGCGGGACAGGGACTACGAGCTACAAATGAGCAGTTCTTC. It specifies CSVAGQGLRATNEQFF.

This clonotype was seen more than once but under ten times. The CDR3 nucleotides read TGTGCCACCAGCAGAGCCGGGACTCACAATGAGCAGTTCTTC. Protein: CATSRAGTHNEQFF. The chain uses TRBV15 and TRBJ2-1; D may be TRBD2 (6 bases). Germline CDR1 is LNHNV and CDR2 is YYDKDF (reference sequence). V lost 1 base and J 5 bases, leaving 9 bases between the germline ends. The CDR3 is made up of 14 amino acids.

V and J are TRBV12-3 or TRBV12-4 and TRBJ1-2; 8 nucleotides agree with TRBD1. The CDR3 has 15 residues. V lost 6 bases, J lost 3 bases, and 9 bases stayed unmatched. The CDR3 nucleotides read TGTGCCAGCAGATCCCCAGGGGGCATGGACTATGGCTACACCTTC. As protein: CASRSPGGMDYGYTF.

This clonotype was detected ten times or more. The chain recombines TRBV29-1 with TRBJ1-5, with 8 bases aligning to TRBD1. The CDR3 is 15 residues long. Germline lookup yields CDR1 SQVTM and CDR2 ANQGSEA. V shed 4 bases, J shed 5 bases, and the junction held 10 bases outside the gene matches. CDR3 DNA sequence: TGCAGCGTTGCCTACACAGGGGGTCTCGATCAGCCCCAGCATTTT. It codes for CSVAYTGGLDQPQHF.

In DNA, the CDR3 is TGTGCCAGCAGCTCGGGACCGGAACTAACAGATACGCAGTATTTT. Translated, it gives CASSSGPELTDTQYF. This chain uses TRBV7-2 with TRBJ2-3; D may be TRBD1 or TRBD2 (5 bases each). The ends were cut back, 4 bases at V and 3 bases at J, with 14 bases in the middle. The length of the CDR3 is 15 residues. Looked up from germline, CDR1 is SGHTA and CDR2 is FQGNSA.

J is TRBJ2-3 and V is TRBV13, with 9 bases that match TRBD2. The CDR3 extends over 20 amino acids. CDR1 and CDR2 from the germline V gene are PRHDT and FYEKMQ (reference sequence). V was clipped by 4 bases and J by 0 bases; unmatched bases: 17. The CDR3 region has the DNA TGTGCCAGCAGCTGGGTTCCTAGCGGGGTCACCCCGACTAGCACAGATACGCAGTATTTT. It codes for CASSWVPSGVTPTSTDTQYF.

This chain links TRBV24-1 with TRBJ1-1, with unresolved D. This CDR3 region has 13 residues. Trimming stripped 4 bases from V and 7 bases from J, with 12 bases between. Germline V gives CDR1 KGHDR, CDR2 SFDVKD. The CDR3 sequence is CATSEATSFEAFF. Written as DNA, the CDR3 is TGTGCCACCAGTGAGGCCACATCTTTTGAAGCTTTCTTT.

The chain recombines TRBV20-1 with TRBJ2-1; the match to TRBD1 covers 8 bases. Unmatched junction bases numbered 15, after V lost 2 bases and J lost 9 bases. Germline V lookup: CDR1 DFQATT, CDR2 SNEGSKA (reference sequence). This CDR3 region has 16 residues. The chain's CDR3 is CSARPPAGGFISEQFF. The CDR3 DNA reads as TGCAGTGCTAGACCCCCCGCAGGGGGCTTTATTAGTGAGCAGTTCTTC.

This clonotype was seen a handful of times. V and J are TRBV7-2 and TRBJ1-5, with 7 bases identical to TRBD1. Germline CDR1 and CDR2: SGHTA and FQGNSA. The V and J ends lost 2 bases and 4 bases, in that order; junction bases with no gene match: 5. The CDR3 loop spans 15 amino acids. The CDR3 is CASSLSGTANQPQHF. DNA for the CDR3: TGTGCCAGCAGCTTATCGGGGACAGCAAATCAGCCCCAGCATTTT.

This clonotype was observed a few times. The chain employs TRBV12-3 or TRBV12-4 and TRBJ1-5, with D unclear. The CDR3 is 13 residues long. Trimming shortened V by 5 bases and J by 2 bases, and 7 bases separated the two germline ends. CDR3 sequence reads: CASSDWGNQPQHF. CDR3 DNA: TGTGCCAGCAGTGATTGGGGCAATCAGCCCCAGCATTTT.